This paragraph covers one TCR beta chain sequence. Its antigen remains unidentified. V lost 3 bases, J lost 3 bases, and 6 bases stayed unmatched. The CDR3 runs 15 residues. Per germline, CDR1 SEHNR and CDR2 FQNEAQ (reference sequence). The sample comes from a study of CD8 T cells in ankylosing spondylitis. Study-level results: Existing reports had already noted some motif variants in reactive arthritis synovial fluid and blood. Seemingly characteristic of ankylosing spondylitis blood was a TCR beta motif consisting of about 8 highly homologous variants.

MiXCR, applied by TCRdb to the 5' RACE reads, yields one record per CDR3 protein. The sample includes more than 250,000 distinct CDR3 sequences, 8% of them seen just once. The chain is built from TRBV7-9 and TRBJ2-7, with 9 bases lining up with TRBD2. The source of this sequence is a male donor with ankylosing spondylitis. Sequencing was done on a sample of blood, either unsorted or a sorted T cell fraction (not recorded which). This CDR3 reads CASSLPTSGRYEQYF. CDR3 coding DNA: TGTGCCAGCAGCTTGCCGACTAGCGGCCGCTACGAGCAGTACTTC.